This T cell receptor (beta chain) was captured by sequencing in a study of blood T cell repertoires in COVID-19. Original handling: Nucleated cell counts were estimated from reference gene primer amplification. This table comes from immunoSEQ multiplex PCR, and its TCRdb copy is limited to in-frame clones, with some not included. V and J calls and clone size follow that table, whereas D and trimming were derived from the DNA. The sample lists 300,000 to 400,000 clones, more than 85% occurring once. Germline V gene lookup returns CDR1 MGHRA and CDR2 YSYEKL. CDR3 length: 14 amino acids. J was trimmed by 4 bases and V by 1 base; bases with no gene match: 4.

This TCR was sampled from a human donor in a cohort sampled during active COVID-19. Sequencing was carried out using peripheral blood. The genes are TRBV4-1 and TRBJ2-7; TRBD1 matches at 7 bases. CDR3 DNA: TGCGCCAGCAGCCAAGTCGAACAGGGGTACGAGCAGTACTTC. Its protein is CASSQVEQGYEQYF.